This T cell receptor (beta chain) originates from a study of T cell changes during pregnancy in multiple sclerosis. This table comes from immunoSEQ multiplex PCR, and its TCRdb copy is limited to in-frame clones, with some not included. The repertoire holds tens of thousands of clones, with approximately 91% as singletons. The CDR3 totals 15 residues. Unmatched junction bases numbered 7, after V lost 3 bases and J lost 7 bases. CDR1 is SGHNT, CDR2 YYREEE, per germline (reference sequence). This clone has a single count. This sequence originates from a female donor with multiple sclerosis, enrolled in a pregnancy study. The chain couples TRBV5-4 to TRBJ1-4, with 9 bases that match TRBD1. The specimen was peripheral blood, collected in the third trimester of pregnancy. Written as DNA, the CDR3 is TGTGCCAGCAGCTCTACAGGGGGCCACGGTGAAAAACTGTTTTTT. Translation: CASSSTGGHGEKLFF.